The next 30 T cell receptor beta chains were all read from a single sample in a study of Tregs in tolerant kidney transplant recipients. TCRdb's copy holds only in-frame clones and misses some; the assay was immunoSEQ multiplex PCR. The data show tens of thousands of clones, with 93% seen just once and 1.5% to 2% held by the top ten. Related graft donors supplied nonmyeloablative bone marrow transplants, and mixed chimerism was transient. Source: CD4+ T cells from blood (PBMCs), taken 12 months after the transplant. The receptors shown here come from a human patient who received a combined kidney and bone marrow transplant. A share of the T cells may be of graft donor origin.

CDR3: CASSLTVGNQPQHF. CDR3 coding DNA: TGTGCCAGCAGCTTGACAGTGGGCAATCAGCCCCAGCATTTT. The chain is built from TRBV7-2 and TRBJ1-5, with D maybe TRBD1 (5 bases). Looked up from germline, CDR1 is SGHTA and CDR2 is FQGNSA. CDR3 length: 14 residues. V was cut by 3 bases and J by 2 bases, with 8 bases left in between.

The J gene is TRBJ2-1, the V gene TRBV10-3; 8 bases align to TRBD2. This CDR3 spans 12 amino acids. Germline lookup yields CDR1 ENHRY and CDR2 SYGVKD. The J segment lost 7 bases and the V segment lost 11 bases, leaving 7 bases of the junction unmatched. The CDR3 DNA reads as TGTGCCTCGGGGGGGCTTGTGAATGAGCAGTTCTTC. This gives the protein CASGGLVNEQFF.

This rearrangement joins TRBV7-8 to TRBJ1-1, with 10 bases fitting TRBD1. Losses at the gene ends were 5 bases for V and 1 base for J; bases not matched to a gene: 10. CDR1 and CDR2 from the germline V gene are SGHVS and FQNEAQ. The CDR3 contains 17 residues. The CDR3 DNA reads TGTGCCAGCAGCCCCGGACAGGGGGGCGATTGGAACACTGAAGCTTTCTTT. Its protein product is CASSPGQGGDWNTEAFF. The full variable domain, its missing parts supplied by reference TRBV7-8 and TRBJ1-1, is GAGVSQSPRYKVAKRGQDVALRCDPISGHVSLFWYQQALGQGPEFLTYFQNEAQLDKSGLPSDRFFAERPEGSVSTLKIQRTQQEDSAVYLCASSPGQGGDWNTEAFFGQGTRLTVV.

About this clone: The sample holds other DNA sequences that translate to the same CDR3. The CDR3 sequence: CASSPGGTDTQYF. CDR3 in DNA: TGTGCCAGCTCACCAGGAGGCACAGATACGCAGTATTTT. The chain links TRBV18 to TRBJ2-3; D not resolved. Trimming removed 2 bases from V and 1 base from J, with 4 bases in between. The germline CDR1 and CDR2 sequences are KGHSH and LQKENI. The CDR3 loop spans 13 amino acids.

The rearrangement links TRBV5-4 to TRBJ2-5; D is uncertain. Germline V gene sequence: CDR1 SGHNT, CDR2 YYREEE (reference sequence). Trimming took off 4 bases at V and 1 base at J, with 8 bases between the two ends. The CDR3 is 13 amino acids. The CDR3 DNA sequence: TGTGCCAGCAGCCTCAGTCCCCAAGAGACCCAGTACTTC. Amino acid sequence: CASSLSPQETQYF.

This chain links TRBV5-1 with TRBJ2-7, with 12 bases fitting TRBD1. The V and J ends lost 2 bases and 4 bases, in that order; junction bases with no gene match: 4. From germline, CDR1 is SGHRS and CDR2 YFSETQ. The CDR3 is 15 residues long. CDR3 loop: CASSFGTGGSYEQYF. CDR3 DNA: TGCGCCAGCAGCTTCGGGACAGGGGGCTCGTACGAGCAGTACTTC.

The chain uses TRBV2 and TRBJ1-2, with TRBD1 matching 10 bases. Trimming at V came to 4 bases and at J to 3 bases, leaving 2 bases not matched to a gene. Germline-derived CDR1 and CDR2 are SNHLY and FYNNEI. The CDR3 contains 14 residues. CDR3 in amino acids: CASSGQGADYGYTF. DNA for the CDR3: TGTGCCAGCAGTGGACAGGGGGCTGACTATGGCTACACCTTC. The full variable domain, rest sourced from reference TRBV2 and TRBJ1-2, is EPEVTQTPSHQVTQMGQEVILRCVPISNHLYFYWYRQILGQKVEFLVSFYNNEISEKSEIFDDQFSVERPDGSNFTLKIRSTKLEDSAMYFCASSGQGADYGYTFGSGTRLTVV.

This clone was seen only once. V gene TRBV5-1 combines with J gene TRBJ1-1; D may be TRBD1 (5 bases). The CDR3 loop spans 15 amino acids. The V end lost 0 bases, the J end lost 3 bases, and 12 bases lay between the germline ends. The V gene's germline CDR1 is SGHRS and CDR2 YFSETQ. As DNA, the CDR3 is TGCGCCAGCAGCTTGGCGCGGCAGGGATACACTGAAGCTTTCTTT. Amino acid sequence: CASSLARQGYTEAFF. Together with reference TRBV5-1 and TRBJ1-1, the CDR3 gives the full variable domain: KAGVTQTPRYLIKTRGQQVTLSCSPISGHRSVSWYQQTPGQGLQFLFEYFSETQRNKGNFPGRFSGRQFSNSRSEMNVSTLELGDSALYLCASSLARQGYTEAFFGQGTRLTVV.

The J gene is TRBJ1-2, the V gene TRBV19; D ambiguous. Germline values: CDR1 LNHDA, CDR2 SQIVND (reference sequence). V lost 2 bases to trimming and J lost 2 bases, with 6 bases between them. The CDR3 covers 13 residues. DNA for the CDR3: TGTGCCAGTAGTATACAAGAGAACTATGGCTACACCTTC. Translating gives CASSIQENYGYTF. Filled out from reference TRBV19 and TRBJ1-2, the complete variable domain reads DGGITQSPKYLFRKEGQNVTLSCEQNLNHDAMYWYRQDPGQGLRLIYYSQIVNDFQKGDIAEGYSVSREKKESFPLTVTSAQKNPTAFYLCASSIQENYGYTFGSGTRLTVV.

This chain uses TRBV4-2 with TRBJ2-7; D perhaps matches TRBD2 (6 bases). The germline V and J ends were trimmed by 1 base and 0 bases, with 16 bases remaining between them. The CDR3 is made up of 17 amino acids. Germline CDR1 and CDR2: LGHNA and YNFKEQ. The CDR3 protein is CASSQVLGGISSYEQYF. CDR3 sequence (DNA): TGTGCCAGCAGCCAAGTGCTAGGCGGGATTTCCTCCTACGAGCAGTACTTC.

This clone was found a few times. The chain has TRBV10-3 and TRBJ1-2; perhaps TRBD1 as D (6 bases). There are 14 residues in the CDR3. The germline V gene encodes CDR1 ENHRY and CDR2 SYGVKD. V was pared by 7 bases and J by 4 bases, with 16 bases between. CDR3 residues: CAITPEGQTYGYTF. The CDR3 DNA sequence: TGTGCCATCACTCCCGAAGGACAGACCTATGGCTACACCTTC.

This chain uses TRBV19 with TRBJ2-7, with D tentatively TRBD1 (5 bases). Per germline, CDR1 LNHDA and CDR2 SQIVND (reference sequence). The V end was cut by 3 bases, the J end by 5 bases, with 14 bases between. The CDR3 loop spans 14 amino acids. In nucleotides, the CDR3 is TGTGCCAGTAGTATGGCTAGGGGTCCCAACGAGCAGTACTTC. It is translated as CASSMARGPNEQYF.

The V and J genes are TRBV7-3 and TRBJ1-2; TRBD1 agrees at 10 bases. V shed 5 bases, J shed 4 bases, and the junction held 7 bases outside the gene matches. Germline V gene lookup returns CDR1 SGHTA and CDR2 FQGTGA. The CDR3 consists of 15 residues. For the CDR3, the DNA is TGTGCCAGCAGCCCGACAGGGGGCGCTGGCTATGGCTACACCTTC. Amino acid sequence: CASSPTGGAGYGYTF.

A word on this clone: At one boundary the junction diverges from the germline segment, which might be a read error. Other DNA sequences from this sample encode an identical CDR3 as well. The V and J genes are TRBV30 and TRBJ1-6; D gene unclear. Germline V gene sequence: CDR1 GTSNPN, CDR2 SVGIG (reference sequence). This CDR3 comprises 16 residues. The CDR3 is CAWSPKRNSYNSPLHF. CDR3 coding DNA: TGTGCCTGGAGTCCTAAGAGGAACTCCTATAATTCCCCCCTCCACTTT.

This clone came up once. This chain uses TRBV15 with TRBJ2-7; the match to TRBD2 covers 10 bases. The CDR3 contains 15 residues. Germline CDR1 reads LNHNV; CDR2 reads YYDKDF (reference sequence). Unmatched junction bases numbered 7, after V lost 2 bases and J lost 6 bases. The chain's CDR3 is CATSRQTSGIGEQYF. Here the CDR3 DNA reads TGTGCCACCAGCAGACAAACTAGCGGGATTGGCGAGCAGTACTTC. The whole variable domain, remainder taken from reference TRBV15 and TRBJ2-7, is DAMVIQNPRYQVTQFGKPVTLSCSQTLNHNVMYWYQQKSSQAPKLLFHYYDKDFNNEADTPDNFQSRRPNTSFCFLDIRSPGLGDTAMYLCATSRQTSGIGEQYFGPGTRLTVT.

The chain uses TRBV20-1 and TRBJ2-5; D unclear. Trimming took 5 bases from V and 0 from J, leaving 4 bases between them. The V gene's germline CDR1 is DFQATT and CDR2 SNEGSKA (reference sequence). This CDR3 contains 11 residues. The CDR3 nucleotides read TGCAGTGCTCAAAACCAAGAGACCCAGTACTTC. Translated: CSAQNQETQYF.

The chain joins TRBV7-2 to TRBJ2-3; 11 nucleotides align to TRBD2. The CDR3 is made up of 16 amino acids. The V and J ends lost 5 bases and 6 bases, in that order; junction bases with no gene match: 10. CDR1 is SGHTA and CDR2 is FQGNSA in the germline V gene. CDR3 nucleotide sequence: TGTGCCAGCAGCCCCCGCCTAGCGGGGGGAGGGGATACGCAGTATTTT. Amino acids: CASSPRLAGGGDTQYF. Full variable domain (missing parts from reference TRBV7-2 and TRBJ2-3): GAGVSQSPSNKVTEKGKDVELRCDPISGHTALYWYRQSLGQGLEFLIYFQGNSAPDKSGLPSDRFSAERTGGSVSTLTIQRTQQEDSAVYLCASSPRLAGGGDTQYFGPGTRLTVL.

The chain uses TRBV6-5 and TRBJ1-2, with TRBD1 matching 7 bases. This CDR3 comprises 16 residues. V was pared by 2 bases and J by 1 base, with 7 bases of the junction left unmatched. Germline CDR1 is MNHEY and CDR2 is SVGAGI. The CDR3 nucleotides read TGTGCCAGCAGTTACCTGACAGGGCACTTTAACTATGGCTACACCTTC. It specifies CASSYLTGHFNYGYTF.

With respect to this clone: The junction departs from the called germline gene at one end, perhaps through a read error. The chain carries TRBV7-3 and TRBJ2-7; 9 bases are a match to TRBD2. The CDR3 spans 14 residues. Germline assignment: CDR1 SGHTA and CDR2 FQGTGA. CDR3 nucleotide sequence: TGTGCCAGCAGCGTAACTAGCGGGCCCTACGAGCAGTACTTC. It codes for CASSVTSGPYEQYF.

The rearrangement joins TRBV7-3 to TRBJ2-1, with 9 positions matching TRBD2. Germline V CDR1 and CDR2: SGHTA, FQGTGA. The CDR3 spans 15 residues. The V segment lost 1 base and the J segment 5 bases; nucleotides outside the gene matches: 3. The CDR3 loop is CASSLSLAGNNEQFF. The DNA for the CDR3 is TGTGCCAGCAGCTTAAGCCTAGCGGGGAACAATGAGCAGTTCTTC.

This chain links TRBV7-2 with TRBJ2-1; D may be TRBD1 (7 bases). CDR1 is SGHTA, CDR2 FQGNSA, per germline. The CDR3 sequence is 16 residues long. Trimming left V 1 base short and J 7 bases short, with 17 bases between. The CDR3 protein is CASSLGSAGGLNEQFF. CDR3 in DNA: TGTGCCAGCAGCTTAGGTTCGGCAGGGGGGTTGAATGAGCAGTTCTTC.

CDR3: CASSTRQGAGGANVLTF. The CDR3 DNA reads TGTGCCAGCAGCACTCGACAGGGGGCGGGAGGGGCCAACGTCCTGACTTTC. The rearrangement uses TRBV9 and TRBJ2-6, with 10 positions matching TRBD1. V shed 4 bases, J shed 4 bases, and the junction held 8 bases outside the gene matches. This CDR3 has 17 amino acids. CDR1 SGDLS and CDR2 YYNGEE come from the germline V gene.

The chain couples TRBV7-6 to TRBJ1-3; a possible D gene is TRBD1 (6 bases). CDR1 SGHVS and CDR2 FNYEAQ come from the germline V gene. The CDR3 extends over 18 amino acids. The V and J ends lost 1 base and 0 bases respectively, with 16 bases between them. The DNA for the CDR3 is TGTGCCAGCAGCTTAGTAGTTGGGGGCCTGAGCTCTGGAAACACCATATATTTT. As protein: CASSLVVGGLSSGNTIYF.

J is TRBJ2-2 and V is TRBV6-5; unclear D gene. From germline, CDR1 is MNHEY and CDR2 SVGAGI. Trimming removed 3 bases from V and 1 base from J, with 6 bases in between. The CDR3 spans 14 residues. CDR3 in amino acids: CASSYNRNTGELFF. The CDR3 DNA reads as TGTGCCAGCAGTTATAACAGGAACACCGGGGAGCTGTTTTTT.

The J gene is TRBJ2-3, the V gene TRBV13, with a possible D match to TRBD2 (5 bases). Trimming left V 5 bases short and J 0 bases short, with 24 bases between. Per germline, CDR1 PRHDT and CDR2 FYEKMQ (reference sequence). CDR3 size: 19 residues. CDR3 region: CASSTRRSGSRGSTDTQYF. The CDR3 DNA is TGTGCCAGCAGCACCCGTCGCAGCGGCAGCCGCGGGAGCACAGATACGCAGTATTTT.

The CDR3: CASSPLRLASTSGTDTQYF. The CDR3, as DNA: TGTGCCAGCAGCCCTCTCAGACTAGCATCCACGAGCGGCACAGATACGCAGTATTTT. This chain links TRBV13 with TRBJ2-3; 7 bases map to TRBD2. With V trimmed by 5 bases and J by 1 base, 18 bases remained unmatched. Per the germline V gene, CDR1 is PRHDT and CDR2 is FYEKMQ (reference sequence). The CDR3 runs 19 residues.

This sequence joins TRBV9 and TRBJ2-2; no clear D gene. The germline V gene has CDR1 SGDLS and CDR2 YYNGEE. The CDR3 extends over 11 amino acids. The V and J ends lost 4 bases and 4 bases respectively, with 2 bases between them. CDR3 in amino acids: CASSLTGELFF. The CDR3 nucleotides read TGTGCCAGCAGCCTCACCGGGGAGCTGTTTTTT.

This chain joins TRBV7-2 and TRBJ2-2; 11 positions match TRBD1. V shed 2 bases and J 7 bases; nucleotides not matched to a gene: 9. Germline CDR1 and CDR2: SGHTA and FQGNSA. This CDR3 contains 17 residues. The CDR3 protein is CASSLPGQGAAVGELFF. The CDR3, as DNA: TGTGCCAGCAGCTTACCCGGACAGGGGGCGGCCGTCGGGGAGCTGTTTTTT.

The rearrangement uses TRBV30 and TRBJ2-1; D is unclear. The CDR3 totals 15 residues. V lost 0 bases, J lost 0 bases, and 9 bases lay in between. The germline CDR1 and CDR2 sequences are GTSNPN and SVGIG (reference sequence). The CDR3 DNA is TGTGCCTGGAGTGTACTCGGGTCCTCCTACAATGAGCAGTTCTTC. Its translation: CAWSVLGSSYNEQFF.

The CDR3 here is CASGGAGASTNEKLFF. The CDR3 DNA sequence: TGTGCCAGCGGGGGGGCAGGGGCCTCAACTAATGAAAAACTGTTTTTT. V and J are TRBV28 and TRBJ1-4, with D possibly matching TRBD1 (6 bases). The CDR3 extends over 16 amino acids. V lost 8 bases and J lost 0, with 16 bases in between. In germline, CDR1 is MDHEN, CDR2 SYDVKM. The full variable domain, its missing parts supplied by reference TRBV28 and TRBJ1-4, is DVKVTQSSRYLVKRTGEKVFLECVQDMDHENMFWYRQDPGLGLRLIYFSYDVKMKEKGDIPEGYSVSREKKERFSLILESASTNQTSMYLCASGGAGASTNEKLFFGSGTQLSVL.